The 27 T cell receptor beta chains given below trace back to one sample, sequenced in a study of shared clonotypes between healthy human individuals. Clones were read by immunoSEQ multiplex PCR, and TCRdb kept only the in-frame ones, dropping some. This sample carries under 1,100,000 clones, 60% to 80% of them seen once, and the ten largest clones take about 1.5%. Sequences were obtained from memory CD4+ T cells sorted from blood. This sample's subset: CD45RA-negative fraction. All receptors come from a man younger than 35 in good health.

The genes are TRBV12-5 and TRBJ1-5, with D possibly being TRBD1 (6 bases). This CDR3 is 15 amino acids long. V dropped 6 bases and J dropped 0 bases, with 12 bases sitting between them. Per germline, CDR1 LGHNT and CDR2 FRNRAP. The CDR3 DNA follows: TGTGCTAGTGGACTGGAGGACAGTAGCAATCAGCCCCAGCATTTT. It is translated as CASGLEDSSNQPQHF.

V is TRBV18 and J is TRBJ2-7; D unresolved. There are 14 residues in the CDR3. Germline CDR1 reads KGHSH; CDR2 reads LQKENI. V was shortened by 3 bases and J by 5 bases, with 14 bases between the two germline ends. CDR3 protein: CASSPSYQEDEQYF. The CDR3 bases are TGTGCCAGCTCACCTTCTTATCAAGAGGACGAGCAGTACTTC.

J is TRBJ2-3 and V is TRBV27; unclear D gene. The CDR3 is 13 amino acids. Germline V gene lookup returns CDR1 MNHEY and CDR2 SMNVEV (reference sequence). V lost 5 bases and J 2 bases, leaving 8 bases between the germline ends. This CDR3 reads CASSLRTTDTQYF. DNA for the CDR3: TGTGCCAGCAGTCTCAGGACCACAGATACGCAGTATTTT.

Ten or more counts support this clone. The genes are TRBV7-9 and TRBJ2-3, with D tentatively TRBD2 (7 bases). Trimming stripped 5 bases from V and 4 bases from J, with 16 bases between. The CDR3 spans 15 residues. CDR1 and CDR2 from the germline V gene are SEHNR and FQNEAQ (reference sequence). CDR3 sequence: CASSLEGGQADTQYF. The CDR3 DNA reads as TGTGCCAGCAGCCTCGAGGGGGGGCAGGCAGATACGCAGTATTTT.

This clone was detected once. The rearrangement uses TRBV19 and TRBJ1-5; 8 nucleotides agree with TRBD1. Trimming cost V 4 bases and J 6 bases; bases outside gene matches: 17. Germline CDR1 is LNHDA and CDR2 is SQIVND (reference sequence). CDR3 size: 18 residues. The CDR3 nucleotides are TGTGCCAGTAGTACTCACCCAGCCGGGACAGGCTCGGGTCAGCCCCAGCATTTT. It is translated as CASSTHPAGTGSGQPQHF. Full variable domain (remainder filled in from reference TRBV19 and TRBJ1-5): DGGITQSPKYLFRKEGQNVTLSCEQNLNHDAMYWYRQDPGQGLRLIYYSQIVNDFQKGDIAEGYSVSREKKESFPLTVTSAQKNPTAFYLCASSTHPAGTGSGQPQHFGDGTRLSIL.

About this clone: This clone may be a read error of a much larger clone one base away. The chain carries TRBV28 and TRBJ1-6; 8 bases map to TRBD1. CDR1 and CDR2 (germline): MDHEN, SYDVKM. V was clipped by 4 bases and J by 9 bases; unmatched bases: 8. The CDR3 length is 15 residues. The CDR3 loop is CASSSHRGNSSPLHF. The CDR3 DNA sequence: TGTGCCAGCAGTTCCCACAGGGGGAATAGTTCACCCCTCCACTTT. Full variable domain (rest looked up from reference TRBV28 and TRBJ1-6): DVKVTQSSRYLVKRTGEKVFLECVQDMDHENMFWYRQDPGLGLRLIYFSYDVKMKEKGDIPEGYSVSREKKERFSLILESASTNQTSMYLCASSSHRGNSSPLHFGNGTRLTVT.

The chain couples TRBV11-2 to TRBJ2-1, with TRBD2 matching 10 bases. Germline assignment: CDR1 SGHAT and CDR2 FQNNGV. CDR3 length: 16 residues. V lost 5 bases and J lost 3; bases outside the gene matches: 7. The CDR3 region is CASSVGLAVFYNEQFF. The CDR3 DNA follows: TGTGCCAGCAGCGTCGGACTAGCGGTGTTCTACAATGAGCAGTTCTTC.

CDR3: CASSLGPSYNEQFF. The CDR3 nucleotides read TGTGCCAGCAGTTTAGGACCCTCCTACAATGAGCAGTTCTTC. The chain joins TRBV27 to TRBJ2-1; D unresolved. The CDR3 sequence is 14 residues long. V shed 2 bases and J shed 0 bases, with 5 bases lying between them. Per the germline V gene, CDR1 is MNHEY and CDR2 is SMNVEV (reference sequence).

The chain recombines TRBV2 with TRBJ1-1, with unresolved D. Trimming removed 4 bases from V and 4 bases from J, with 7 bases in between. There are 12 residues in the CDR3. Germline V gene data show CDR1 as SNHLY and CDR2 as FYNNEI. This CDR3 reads CASSVLGTEAFF. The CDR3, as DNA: TGTGCCAGCAGTGTTTTAGGCACTGAAGCTTTCTTT.

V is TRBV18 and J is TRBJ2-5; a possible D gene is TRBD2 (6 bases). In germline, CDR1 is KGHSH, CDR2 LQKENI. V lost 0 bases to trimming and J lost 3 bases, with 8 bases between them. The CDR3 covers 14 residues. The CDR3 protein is CASSPPSGEETQYF. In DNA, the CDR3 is TGTGCCAGCTCACCACCTTCGGGAGAAGAGACCCAGTACTTC.

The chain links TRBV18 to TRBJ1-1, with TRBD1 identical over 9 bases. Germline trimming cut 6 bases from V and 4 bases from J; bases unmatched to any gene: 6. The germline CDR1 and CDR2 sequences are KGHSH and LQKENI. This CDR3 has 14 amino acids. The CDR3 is CASSPTGGITEAFF. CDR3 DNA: TGTGCCAGCTCGCCGACAGGGGGAATCACTGAAGCTTTCTTT.

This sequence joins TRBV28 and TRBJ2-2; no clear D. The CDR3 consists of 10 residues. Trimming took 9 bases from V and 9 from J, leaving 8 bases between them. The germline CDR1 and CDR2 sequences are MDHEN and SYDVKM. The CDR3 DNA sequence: TGTGCCAGTTGGTCTAGGGAGCTGTTTTTT. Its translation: CASWSRELFF.

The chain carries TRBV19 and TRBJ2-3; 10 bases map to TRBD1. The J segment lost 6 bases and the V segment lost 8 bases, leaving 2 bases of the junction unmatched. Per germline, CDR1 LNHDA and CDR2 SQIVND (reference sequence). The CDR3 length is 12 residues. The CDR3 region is CASSDRGDTQYF. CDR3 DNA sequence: TGTGCCAGTTCGGACAGGGGGGATACGCAGTATTTT.

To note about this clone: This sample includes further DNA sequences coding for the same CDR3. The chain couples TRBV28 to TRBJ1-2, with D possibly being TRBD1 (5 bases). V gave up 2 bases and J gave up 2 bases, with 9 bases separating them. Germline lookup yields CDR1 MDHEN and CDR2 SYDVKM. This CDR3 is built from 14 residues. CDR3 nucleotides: TGTGCCAGCAGTTTACTGGGACCCAACTATGGCTACACCTTC. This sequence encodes CASSLLGPNYGYTF.

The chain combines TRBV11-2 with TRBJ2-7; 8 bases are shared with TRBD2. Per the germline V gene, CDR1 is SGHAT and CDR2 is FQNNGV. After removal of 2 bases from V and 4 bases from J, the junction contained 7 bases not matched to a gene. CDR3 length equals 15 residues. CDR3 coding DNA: TGTGCCAGCAGCTTAAAGGCTAGCGGGCCATACGAGCAGTACTTC. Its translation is CASSLKASGPYEQYF.

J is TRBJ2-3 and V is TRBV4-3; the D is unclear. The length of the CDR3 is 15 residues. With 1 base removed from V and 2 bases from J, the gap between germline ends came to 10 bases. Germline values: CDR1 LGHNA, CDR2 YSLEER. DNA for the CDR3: TGCGCCAGCAGCCAAGGACCCGTCTCCACAGATACGCAGTATTTT. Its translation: CASSQGPVSTDTQYF.

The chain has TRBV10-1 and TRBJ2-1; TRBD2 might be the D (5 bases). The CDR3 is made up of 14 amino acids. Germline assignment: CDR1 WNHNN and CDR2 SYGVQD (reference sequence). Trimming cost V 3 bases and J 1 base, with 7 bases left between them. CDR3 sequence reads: CASSERESYNEQFF. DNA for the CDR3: TGCGCCAGCAGTGAAAGGGAGTCCTACAATGAGCAGTTCTTC.

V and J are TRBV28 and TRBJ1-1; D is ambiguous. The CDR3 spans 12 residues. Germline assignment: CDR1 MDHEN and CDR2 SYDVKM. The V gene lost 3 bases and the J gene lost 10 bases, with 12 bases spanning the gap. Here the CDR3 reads CASSLDFRAAFF. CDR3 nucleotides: TGTGCCAGCAGTTTGGATTTCCGTGCAGCTTTCTTT.

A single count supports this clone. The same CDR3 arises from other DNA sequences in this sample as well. Here the CDR3 DNA reads TGCGCCAGCAGCTTAGGACTAGCGGGAGGTCTGAGCACAGATACGCAGTATTTT. Translation: CASSLGLAGGLSTDTQYF. The V call is TRBV5-1, the J call TRBJ2-3; 14 nucleotides line up with TRBD2. The trim removed 2 bases at V and 0 bases at J, leaving 5 bases unmatched. CDR1 is SGHRS and CDR2 is YFSETQ in the germline V gene. The CDR3 contains 18 residues. Filled out from reference TRBV5-1 and TRBJ2-3, the complete variable domain reads KAGVTQTPRYLIKTRGQQVTLSCSPISGHRSVSWYQQTPGQGLQFLFEYFSETQRNKGNFPGRFSGRQFSNSRSEMNVSTLELGDSALYLCASSLGLAGGLSTDTQYFGPGTRLTVL.

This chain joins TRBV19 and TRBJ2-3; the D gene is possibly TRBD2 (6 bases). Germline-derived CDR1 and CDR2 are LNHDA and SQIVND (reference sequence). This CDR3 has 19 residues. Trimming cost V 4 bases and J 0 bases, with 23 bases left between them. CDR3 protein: CASSTTPTGGYKSTDTQYF. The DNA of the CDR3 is TGTGCCAGTAGTACCACCCCCACCGGGGGATATAAAAGCACAGATACGCAGTATTTT.

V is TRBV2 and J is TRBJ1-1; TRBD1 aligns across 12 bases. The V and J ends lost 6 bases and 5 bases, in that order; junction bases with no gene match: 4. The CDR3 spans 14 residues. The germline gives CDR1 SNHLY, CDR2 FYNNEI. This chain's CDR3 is CASRGTGGRTEAFF. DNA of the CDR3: TGTGCCAGCAGAGGGACAGGGGGCCGGACTGAAGCTTTCTTT.

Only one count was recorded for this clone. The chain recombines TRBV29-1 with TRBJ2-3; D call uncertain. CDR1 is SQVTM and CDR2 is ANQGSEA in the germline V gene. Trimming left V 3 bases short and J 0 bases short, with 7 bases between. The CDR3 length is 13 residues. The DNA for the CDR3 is TGCAGCGTTGATACAGTTAGCACAGATACGCAGTATTTT. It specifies CSVDTVSTDTQYF.

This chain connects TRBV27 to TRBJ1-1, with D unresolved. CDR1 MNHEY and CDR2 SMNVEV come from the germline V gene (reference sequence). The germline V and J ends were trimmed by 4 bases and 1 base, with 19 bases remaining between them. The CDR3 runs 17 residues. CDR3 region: CASSSDPRRSSNTEAFF. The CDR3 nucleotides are TGTGCCAGCAGTTCGGACCCCCGACGGTCCTCGAACACTGAAGCTTTCTTT.

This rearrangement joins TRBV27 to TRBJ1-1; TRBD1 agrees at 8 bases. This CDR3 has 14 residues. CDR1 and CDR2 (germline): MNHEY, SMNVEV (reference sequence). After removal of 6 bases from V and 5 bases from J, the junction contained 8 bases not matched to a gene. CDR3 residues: CASRETGVGTEAFF. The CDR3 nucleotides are TGTGCCAGCAGAGAGACAGGGGTGGGGACTGAAGCTTTCTTT.

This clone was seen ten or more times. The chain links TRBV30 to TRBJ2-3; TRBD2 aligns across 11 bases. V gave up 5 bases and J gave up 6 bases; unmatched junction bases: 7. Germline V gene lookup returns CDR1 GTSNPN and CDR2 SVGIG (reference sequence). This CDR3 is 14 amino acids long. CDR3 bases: TGTGCCTGGGCTATAGCGGGGGGGCAGGATACGCAGTATTTT. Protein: CAWAIAGGQDTQYF.

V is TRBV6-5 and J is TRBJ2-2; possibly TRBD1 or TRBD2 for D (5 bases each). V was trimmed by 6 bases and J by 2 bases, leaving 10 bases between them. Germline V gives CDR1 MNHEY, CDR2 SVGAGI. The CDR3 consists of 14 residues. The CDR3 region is CASSRDLNTGELFF. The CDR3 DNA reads TGTGCCAGCAGCCGGGACCTTAACACCGGGGAGCTGTTTTTT.

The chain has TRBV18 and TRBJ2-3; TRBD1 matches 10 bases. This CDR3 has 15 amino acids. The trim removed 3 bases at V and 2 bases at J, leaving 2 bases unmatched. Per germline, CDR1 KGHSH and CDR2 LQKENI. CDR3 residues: CASSPGTGDTDTQYF. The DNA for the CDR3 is TGTGCCAGCTCACCCGGGACAGGGGACACAGATACGCAGTATTTT.